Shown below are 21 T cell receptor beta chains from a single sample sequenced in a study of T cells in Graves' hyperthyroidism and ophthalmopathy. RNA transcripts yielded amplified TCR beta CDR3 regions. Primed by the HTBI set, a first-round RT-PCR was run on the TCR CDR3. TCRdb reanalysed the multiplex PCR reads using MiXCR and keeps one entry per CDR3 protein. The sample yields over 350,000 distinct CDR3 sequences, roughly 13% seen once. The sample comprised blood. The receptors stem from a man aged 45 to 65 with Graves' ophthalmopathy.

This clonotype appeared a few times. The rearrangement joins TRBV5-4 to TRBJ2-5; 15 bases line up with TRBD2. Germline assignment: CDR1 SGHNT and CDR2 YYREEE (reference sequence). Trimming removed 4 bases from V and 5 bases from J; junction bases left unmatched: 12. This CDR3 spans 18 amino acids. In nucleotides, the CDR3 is TGTGCCAGCAGCAAACGCGGACTAGCGGGAGGGGTTTTGGAGACCCAGTACTTC. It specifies CASSKRGLAGGVLETQYF.

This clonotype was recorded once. The CDR3 loop reads CASSQASGSEQFF. Here the CDR3 DNA reads TGTGCCAGCAGCCAAGCTAGCGGGAGTGAGCAGTTCTTC. This rearrangement joins TRBV3-1 to TRBJ2-1; 10 bases map to TRBD2. The CDR3 totals 13 residues. CDR1 and CDR2 from the germline V gene are LGHDT and YNNKEL (reference sequence). V lost 1 base to trimming and J lost 9 bases; unmatched junction nucleotides: 0.

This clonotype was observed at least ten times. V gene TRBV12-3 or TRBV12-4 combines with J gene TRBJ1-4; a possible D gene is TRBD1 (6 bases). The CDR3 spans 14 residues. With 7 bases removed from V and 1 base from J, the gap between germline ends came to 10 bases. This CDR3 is CASTIQGTNEKLFF. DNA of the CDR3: TGTGCCAGCACCATACAGGGAACTAATGAAAAACTGTTTTTT.

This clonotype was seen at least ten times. CDR3 amino acids: CSASEGSNQPQHF. CDR3 nucleotide sequence: TGCAGTGCTAGCGAGGGTAGCAATCAGCCCCAGCATTTT. The chain is built from TRBV20-1 and TRBJ1-5, with unresolved D. The V gene's germline CDR1 is DFQATT and CDR2 SNEGSKA (reference sequence). This CDR3 is 13 amino acids long. Trimming removed 3 bases at V and 0 bases at J, with 6 bases between.

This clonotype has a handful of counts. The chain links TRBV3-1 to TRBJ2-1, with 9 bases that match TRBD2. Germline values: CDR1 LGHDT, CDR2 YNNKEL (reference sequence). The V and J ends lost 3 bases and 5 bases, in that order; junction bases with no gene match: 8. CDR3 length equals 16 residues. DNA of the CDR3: TGTGCCAGCAGCCACACCCTAGCGGGAACTCACAATGAGCAGTTCTTC. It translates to CASSHTLAGTHNEQFF.

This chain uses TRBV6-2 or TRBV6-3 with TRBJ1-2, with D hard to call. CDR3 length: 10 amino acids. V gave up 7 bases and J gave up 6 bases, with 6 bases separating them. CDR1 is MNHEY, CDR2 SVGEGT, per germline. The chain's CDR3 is CASKKDGYTF. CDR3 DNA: TGTGCCAGCAAGAAGGATGGCTACACCTTC.

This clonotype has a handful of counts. CDR3 bases: TGTGCCAGCAGCCGCACCTCGCCATACGAGCAGTACTTC. Translating it yields CASSRTSPYEQYF. This chain connects TRBV6-1 to TRBJ2-7; D gene uncertain. V shed 6 bases and J shed 4 bases, with 13 bases lying between them. This CDR3 is built from 13 residues. Per germline, CDR1 MNHNS and CDR2 SASEGT.

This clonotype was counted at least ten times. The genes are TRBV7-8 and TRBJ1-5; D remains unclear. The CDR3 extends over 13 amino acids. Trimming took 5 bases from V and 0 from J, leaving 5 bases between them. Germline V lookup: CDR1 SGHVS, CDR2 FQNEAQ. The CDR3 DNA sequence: TGTGCCAGCAGCCCGAGTAGCAATCAGCCCCAGCATTTT. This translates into CASSPSSNQPQHF.

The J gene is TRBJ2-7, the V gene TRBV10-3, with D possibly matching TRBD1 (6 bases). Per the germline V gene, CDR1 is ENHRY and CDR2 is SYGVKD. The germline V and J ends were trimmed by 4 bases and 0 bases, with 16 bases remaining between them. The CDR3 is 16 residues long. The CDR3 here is CAISGFGGPSSYEQYF. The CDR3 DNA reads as TGTGCCATCAGTGGCTTTGGGGGCCCTAGCTCCTACGAGCAGTACTTC.

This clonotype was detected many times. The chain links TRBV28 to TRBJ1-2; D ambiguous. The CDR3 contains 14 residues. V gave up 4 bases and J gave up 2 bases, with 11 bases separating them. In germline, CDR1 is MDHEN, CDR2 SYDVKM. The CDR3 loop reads CASSWAATNYGYTF. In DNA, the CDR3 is TGTGCCAGCAGTTGGGCCGCGACCAACTATGGCTACACCTTC.

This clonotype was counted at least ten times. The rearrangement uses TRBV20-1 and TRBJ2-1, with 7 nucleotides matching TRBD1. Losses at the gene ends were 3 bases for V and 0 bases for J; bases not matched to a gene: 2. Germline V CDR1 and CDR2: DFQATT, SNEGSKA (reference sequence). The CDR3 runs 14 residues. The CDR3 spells CSASRDSSYNEQFF. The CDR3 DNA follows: TGCAGTGCTAGTCGGGACAGCTCCTACAATGAGCAGTTCTTC.

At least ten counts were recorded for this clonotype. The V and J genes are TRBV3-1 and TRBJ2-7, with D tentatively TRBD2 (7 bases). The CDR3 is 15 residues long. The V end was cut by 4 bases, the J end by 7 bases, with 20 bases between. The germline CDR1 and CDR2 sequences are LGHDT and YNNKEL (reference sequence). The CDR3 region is CASSRTRGGTVEQYF. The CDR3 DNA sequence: TGTGCCAGCAGCCGGACTAGAGGGGGGACGGTTGAGCAGTACTTC.

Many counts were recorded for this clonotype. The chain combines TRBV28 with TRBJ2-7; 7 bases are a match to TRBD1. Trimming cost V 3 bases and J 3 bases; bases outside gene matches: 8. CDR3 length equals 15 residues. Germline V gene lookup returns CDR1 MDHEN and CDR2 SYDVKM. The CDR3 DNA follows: TGTGCCAGCAGTTTCACAGGGGTTATACGCTACGAGCAGTACTTC. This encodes CASSFTGVIRYEQYF.

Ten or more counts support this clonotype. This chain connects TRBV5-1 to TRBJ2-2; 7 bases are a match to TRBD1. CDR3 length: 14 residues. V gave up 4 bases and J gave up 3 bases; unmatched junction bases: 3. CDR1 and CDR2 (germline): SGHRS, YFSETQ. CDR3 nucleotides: TGCGCCAGCAGCATTGGACAGGACACCGGGGAGCTGTTTTTT. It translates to CASSIGQDTGELFF.

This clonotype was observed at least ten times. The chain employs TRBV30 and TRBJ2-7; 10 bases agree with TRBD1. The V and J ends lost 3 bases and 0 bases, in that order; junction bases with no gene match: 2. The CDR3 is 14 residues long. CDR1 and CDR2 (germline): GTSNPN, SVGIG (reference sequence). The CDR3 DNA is TGTGCCTGGAGGGACAGGGGGATCTCCTACGAGCAGTACTTC. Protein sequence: CAWRDRGISYEQYF.

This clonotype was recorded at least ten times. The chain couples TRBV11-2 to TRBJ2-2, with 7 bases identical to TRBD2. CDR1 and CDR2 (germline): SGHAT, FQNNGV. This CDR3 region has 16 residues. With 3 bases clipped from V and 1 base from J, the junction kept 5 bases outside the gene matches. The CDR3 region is CASSFRRTRNTGELFF. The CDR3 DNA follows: TGTGCCAGCAGCTTTCGACGGACTAGGAACACCGGGGAGCTGTTTTTT. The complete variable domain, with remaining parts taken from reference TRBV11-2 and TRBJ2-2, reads EAGVAQSPRYKIIEKRQSVAFWCNPISGHATLYWYQQILGQGPKLLIQFQNNGVVDDSQLPKDRFSAERLKGVDSTLKIQPAKLEDSAVYLCASSFRRTRNTGELFFGEGSRLTVL.

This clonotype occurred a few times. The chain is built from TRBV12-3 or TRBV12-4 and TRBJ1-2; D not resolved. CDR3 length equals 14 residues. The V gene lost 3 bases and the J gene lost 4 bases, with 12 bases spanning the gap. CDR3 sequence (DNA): TGTGCCAGCAGTTTTTTGGCCAGCTCCTATGGCTACACCTTC. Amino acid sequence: CASSFLASSYGYTF.

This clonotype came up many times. The CDR3 sequence is CASSITGGVGEKLFF. CDR3 coding DNA: TGTGCCAGCAGCATAACAGGGGGCGTGGGTGAAAAACTGTTTTTT. V is TRBV11-2 and J is TRBJ1-4; 9 positions match TRBD1. This CDR3 region has 15 residues. Germline CDR1 and CDR2: SGHAT and FQNNGV. After removal of 5 bases from V and 7 bases from J, the junction contained 8 bases not matched to a gene.

Here the CDR3 reads CASSFSSGILDNEQFF. As DNA, the CDR3 is TGTGCCAGCAGTTTTTCTAGCGGGATTTTGGACAATGAGCAGTTCTTC. V and J are TRBV12-3 or TRBV12-4 and TRBJ2-1; the match to TRBD2 covers 9 bases. CDR3 length: 16 residues. V lost 3 bases and J lost 5; bases outside the gene matches: 8.

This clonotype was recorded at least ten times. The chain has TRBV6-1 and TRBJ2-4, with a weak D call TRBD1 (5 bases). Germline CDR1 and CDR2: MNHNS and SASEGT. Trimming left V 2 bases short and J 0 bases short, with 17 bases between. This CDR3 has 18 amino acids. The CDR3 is CASSERGRQTLAKNIQYF. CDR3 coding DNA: TGTGCCAGCAGTGAAAGGGGAAGACAGACTCTAGCCAAAAACATTCAGTACTTC.

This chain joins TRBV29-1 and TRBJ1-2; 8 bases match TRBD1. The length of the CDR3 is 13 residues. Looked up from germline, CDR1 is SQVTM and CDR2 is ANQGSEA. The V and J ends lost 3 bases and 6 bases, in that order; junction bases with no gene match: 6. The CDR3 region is CSVDPGGANGYTF. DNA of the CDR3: TGCAGCGTTGATCCAGGGGGCGCAAATGGCTACACCTTC.